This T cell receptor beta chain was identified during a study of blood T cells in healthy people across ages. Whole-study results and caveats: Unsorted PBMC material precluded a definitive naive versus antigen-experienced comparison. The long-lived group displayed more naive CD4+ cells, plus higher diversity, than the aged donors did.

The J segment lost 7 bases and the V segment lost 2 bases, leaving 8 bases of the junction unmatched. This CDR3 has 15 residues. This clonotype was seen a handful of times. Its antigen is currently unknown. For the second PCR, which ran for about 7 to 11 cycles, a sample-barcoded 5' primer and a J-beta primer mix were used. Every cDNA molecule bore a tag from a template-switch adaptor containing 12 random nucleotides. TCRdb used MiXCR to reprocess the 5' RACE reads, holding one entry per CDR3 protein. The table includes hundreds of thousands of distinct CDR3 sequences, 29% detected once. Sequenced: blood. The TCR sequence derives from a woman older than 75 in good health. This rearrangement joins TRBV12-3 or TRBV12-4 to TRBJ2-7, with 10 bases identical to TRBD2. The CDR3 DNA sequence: TGTGCCAGCAGTTTACGAGGACTAGCGGAGAATGAGCAGTACTTC. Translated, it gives CASSLRGLAENEQYF.